The next 8 T cell receptor beta chains were all read from a single sample in a study of T cells in Graves' hyperthyroidism and ophthalmopathy. TCR beta CDR3 regions were amplified from RNA transcripts. Primed by the HTBI set, a first-round RT-PCR was run on the TCR CDR3. MiXCR, applied by TCRdb to the multiplex PCR reads, yields one record per CDR3 protein. The repertoire consists of about 690,000 distinct CDR3 sequences, with roughly a sixth occurring once and the leading ten covering roughly a sixth. The sequenced material came from blood. The receptors were sampled from a man in his fifties with Graves' hyperthyroidism.

This clonotype appeared many times. This chain joins TRBV2 and TRBJ2-2, with no clear D. This CDR3 region has 15 residues. V was cut by 6 bases and J by 6 bases, with 17 bases left in between. Germline CDR1 and CDR2: SNHLY and FYNNEI. CDR3 region: CASRGQVIASGELFF. Here the CDR3 DNA reads TGTGCCAGCAGAGGGCAGGTCATCGCGTCCGGGGAGCTGTTTTTT.

This clonotype was seen many times. This rearrangement joins TRBV6-2 or TRBV6-3 to TRBJ2-1, with 12 bases aligning to TRBD2. Trimming cost V 5 bases and J 10 bases; bases outside gene matches: 9. The germline gives CDR1 MNHEY, CDR2 SVGEGT. This CDR3 contains 15 residues. CDR3 DNA: TGTGCCAGCAGTGTGTCTAGCGGGAGGGCTTTAGAGCAGTTCTTC. Translation gives CASSVSSGRALEQFF.

This clonotype was found a few times. The gene calls are TRBV10-3 and TRBJ2-4, with a possible D match to TRBD1 (5 bases). The CDR3 covers 15 residues. Deletions cut 2 bases from V and 8 bases from J, with 16 bases between. In germline, CDR1 is ENHRY, CDR2 SYGVKD. CDR3 sequence (DNA): TGTGCCATCAGTGAGGGCGCCAAGGAAGGGGACATTCAGTACTTC. Its protein is CAISEGAKEGDIQYF.

This clonotype has just a few counts. The chain combines TRBV5-1 with TRBJ2-6; D ambiguous. CDR1 is SGHRS and CDR2 is YFSETQ in the germline V gene. Trimming removed 4 bases from V and 4 bases from J, with 12 bases in between. The CDR3 sequence is 15 residues long. CDR3 protein: CASSLQSGGANVLTF. Written as DNA, the CDR3 is TGCGCCAGCAGCCTACAGAGTGGCGGGGCCAACGTCCTGACTTTC.

This clonotype has a count of ten or more. The J gene is TRBJ2-5, the V gene TRBV2; D not resolved. V lost 5 bases, J lost 5 bases, and 3 bases lay in between. The V gene's germline CDR1 is SNHLY and CDR2 FYNNEI. This CDR3 has 10 residues. Written as DNA, the CDR3 is TGTGCCAGCAGTAATGAGACCCAGTACTTC. It yields the protein CASSNETQYF.

This clonotype has at least ten counts. The rearrangement links TRBV14 to TRBJ1-2; TRBD1 might be the D (5 bases). CDR1 is SGHDN and CDR2 is FVKESK in the germline V gene. V lost 4 bases to trimming and J lost 7 bases, with 16 bases between them. The CDR3 sequence is 14 residues long. The CDR3 DNA reads as TGTGCCAGCAGCCGGGACGGGACTTTTCGTGGCTACACCTTC. Amino acids: CASSRDGTFRGYTF. Combining the CDR3 with reference TRBV14 and TRBJ1-2 gives the whole variable domain EAGVTQFPSHSVIEKGQTVTLRCDPISGHDNLYWYRRVMGKEIKFLLHFVKESKQDESGMPNNRFLAERTGGTYSTLKVQPAELEDSGVYFCASSRDGTFRGYTFGSGTRLTVV.

The table lists this clonotype with many counts. The chain employs TRBV20-1 and TRBJ2-7; TRBD1 or TRBD2 may be the D gene (5 bases each). The germline gives CDR1 DFQATT, CDR2 SNEGSKA (reference sequence). Trimming removed 0 bases from V and 2 bases from J, with 11 bases in between. This CDR3 is built from 14 residues. The CDR3 DNA sequence: TGCAGTGCTAGAGACAGGGAGCGCCCCTACGAGCAGTACTTC. Its translation is CSARDRERPYEQYF.

This clonotype was picked up many times. The gene calls are TRBV28 and TRBJ2-6; D is perhaps TRBD2 (6 bases). This CDR3 has 15 amino acids. Germline V gives CDR1 MDHEN, CDR2 SYDVKM. The V gene lost 6 bases and the J gene lost 2 bases, with 11 bases spanning the gap. This CDR3 reads CASRPTGAGANVLTF. DNA for the CDR3: TGTGCCAGCAGGCCTACGGGGGCTGGGGCCAACGTCCTGACTTTC.